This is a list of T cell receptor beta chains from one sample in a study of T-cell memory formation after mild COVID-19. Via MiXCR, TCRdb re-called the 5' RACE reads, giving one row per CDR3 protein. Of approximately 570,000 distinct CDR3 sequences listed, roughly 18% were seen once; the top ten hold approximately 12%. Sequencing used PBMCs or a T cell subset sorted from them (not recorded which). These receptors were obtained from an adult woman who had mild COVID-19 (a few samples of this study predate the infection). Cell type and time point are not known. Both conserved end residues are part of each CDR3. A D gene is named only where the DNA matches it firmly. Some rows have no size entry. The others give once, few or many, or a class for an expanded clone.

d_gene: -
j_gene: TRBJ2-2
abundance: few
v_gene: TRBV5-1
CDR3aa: CASVSGSSTGELFF
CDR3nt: TGCGCCAGTGTATCCGGGAGCTCGACCGGGGAGCTGTTTTTT

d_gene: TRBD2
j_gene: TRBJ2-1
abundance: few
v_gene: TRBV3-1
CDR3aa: CASSQDPSSGGPGNEQFF
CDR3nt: TGTGCCAGCAGCCAAGATCCGAGTAGCGGGGGGCCGGGGAATGAGCAGTTCTTC

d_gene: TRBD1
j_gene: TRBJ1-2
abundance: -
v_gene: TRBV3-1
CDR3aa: CASSHGQGRGYTF
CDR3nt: TGTGCCAGCAGCCATGGACAGGGGAGAGGCTACACCTTC

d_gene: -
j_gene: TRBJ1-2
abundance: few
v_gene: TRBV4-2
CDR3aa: CASRPIGDNYGYTF
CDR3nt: TGTGCCAGCAGACCCATAGGGGATAACTATGGCTACACCTTC

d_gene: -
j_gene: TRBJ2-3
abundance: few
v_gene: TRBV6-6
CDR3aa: CASSYLDPSTDTQYF
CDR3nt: TGTGCCAGCAGTTACCTGGACCCTAGCACAGATACGCAGTATTTT

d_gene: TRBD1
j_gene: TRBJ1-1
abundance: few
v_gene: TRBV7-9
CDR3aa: CASSSLGQGGTEAFF
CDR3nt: TGTGCCAGCAGCTCGTTGGGACAGGGGGGGACTGAAGCTTTCTTT

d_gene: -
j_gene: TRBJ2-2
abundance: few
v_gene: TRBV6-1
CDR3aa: CASFRLAGELFF
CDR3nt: TGTGCCAGCTTCCGATTGGCCGGGGAGCTGTTTTTT

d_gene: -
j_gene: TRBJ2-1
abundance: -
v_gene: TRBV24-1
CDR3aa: CATKGARGSYNEQFF
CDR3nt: TGTGCCACCAAAGGGGCGCGGGGCTCCTACAATGAGCAGTTCTTC

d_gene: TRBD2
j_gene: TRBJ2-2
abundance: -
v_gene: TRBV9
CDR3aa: CASSVESRLAVSGELFF
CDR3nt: TGTGCCAGCAGCGTAGAGAGTCGGCTAGCGGTCTCCGGGGAGCTGTTTTTT

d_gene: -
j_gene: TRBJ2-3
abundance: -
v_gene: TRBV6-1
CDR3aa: CASSILLLAADTQYF
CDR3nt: TGTGCCAGCAGTATCTTGCTTCTGGCGGCAGATACGCAGTATTTT

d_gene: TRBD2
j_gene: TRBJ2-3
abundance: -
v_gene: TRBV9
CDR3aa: CASSVGGGSYTDTQYF
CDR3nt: TGTGCCAGCAGCGTAGGGGGCGGGAGTTACACAGATACGCAGTATTTT

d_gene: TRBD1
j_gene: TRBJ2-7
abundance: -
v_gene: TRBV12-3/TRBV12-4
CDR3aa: CASSSPQGREQYF
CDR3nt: TGTGCCAGCAGTTCACCACAGGGGCGGGAGCAGTACTTC

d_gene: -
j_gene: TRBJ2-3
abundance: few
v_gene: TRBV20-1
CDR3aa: CSAYNKGSRATDTQYF
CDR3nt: TGCAGTGCCTATAACAAAGGTTCCAGGGCAACAGATACGCAGTATTTT

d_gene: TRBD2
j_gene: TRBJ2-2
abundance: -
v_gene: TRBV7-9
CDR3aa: CATTSGLNTGELFF
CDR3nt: TGTGCCACTACTAGCGGCCTGAACACCGGGGAGCTGTTTTTT

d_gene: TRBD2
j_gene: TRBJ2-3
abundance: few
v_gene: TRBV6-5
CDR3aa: CASSQPGQAGGTQYF
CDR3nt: TGTGCCAGCAGCCAGCCGGGACAAGCGGGGGGTACGCAGTATTTT

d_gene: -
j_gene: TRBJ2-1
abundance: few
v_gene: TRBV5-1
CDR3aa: CASSLEVDNEQFF
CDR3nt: TGCGCCAGCAGCTTGGAGGTTGACAATGAGCAGTTCTTC

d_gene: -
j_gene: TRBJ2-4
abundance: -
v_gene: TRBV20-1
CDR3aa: CSARDFGHTDKNIQYF
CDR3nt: TGCAGTGCTAGAGATTTTGGACACACCGACAAAAACATTCAGTACTTC

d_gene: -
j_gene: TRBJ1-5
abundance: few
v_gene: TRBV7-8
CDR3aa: CASSIQGHLNQPQHF
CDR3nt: TGTGCCAGCAGCATACAGGGACATCTAAATCAGCCCCAGCATTTT

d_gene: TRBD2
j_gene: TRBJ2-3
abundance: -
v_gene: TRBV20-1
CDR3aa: CSAYSTSRLTDTQYF
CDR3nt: TGCAGTGCTTACTCGACTAGCAGACTCACAGATACGCAGTATTTT

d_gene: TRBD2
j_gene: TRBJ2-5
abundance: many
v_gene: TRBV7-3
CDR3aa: CASSPTSGMGETQYF
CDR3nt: TGTGCCAGCAGCCCGACTAGCGGGATGGGAGAGACCCAGTACTTC

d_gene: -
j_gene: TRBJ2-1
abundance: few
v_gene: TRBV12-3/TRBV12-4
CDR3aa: CASTPGPVGGEQFF
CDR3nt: TGTGCCAGCACCCCCGGACCCGTCGGTGGTGAGCAGTTCTTC

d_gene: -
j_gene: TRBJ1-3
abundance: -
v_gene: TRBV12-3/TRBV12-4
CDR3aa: CASSFFSGNTIYF
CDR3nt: TGTGCCAGCAGTTTTTTTAGTGGAAACACCATATATTTT

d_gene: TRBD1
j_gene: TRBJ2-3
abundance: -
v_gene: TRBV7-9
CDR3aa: CASSSGQGRADTQYF
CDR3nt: TGTGCCAGCAGCTCTGGACAGGGGAGGGCAGATACGCAGTATTTT

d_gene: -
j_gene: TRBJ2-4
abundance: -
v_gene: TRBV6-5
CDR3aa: CASKPPPGVEAKNIQYF
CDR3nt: TGTGCCAGCAAGCCACCCCCCGGGGTTGAGGCCAAAAACATTCAGTACTTC

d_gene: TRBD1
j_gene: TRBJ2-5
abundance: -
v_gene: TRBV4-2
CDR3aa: CASSHDDRGKETQYF
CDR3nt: TGTGCCAGCAGCCACGATGACAGGGGCAAAGAGACCCAGTACTTC

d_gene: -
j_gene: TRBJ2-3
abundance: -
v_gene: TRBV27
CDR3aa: CASSFGASDTQYF
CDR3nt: TGTGCCAGCAGTTTTGGGGCTAGCGATACGCAGTATTTT

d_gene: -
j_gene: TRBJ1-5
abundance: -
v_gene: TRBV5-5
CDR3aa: CASSTLTGLGQPQHF
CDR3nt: TGTGCCAGCAGCACCTTGACAGGTTTAGGGCAGCCCCAGCATTTT

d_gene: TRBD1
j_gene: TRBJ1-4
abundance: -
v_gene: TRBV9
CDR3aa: CASSVAGGFDNEKLFF
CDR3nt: TGTGCCAGCAGCGTCGCAGGGGGGTTCGATAATGAAAAACTGTTTTTT

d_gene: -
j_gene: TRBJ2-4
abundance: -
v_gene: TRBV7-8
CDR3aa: CASSQQSGKNIQYF
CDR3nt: TGTGCCAGCAGCCAACAGTCGGGCAAAAACATTCAGTACTTC

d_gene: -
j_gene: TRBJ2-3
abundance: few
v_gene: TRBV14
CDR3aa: CASSHQATTRTDTQYF
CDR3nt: TGTGCCAGCAGCCACCAGGCGACAACTAGAACAGATACGCAGTATTTT

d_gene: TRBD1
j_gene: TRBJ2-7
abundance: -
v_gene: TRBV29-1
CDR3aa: CSVTRQGVYEQYF
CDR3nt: TGCAGCGTTACCAGACAGGGGGTCTACGAGCAGTACTTC

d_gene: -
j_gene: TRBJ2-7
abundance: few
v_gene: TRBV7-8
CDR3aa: CASSLDGQPRRYEQYF
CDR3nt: TGTGCCAGCAGCTTAGACGGGCAGCCCAGGCGGTACGAGCAGTACTTC

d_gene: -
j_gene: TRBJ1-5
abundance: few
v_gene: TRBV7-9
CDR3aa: CASSLGRRQPGEPQHF
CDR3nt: TGTGCCAGCAGCTTAGGGCGGCGACAGCCCGGGGAGCCCCAGCATTTT

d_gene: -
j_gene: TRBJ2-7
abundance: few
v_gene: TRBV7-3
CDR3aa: CASSLEAAGRYEQYF
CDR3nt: TGTGCCAGCAGCTTAGAGGCGGCAGGGAGATACGAGCAGTACTTC

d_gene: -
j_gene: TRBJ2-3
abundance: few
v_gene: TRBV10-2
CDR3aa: CASSEWSPPDTQYF
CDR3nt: TGCGCCAGCAGTGAGTGGTCCCCGCCAGATACGCAGTATTTT

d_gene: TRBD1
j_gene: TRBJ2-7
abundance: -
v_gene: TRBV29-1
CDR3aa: CSVVPAGQATYEQYF
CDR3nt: TGCAGCGTTGTTCCCGCGGGACAGGCAACCTACGAGCAGTACTTC

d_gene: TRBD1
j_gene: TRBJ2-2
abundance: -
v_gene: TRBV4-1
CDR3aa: CASSQFLTGDTGELFF
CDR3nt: TGCGCCAGCAGCCAATTTTTGACAGGGGACACCGGGGAGCTGTTTTTT

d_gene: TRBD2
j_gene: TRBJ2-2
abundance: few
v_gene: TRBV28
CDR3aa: CASGFGLAGGWELFF
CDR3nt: TGTGCCAGTGGATTTGGACTAGCGGGAGGCTGGGAGCTGTTTTTT

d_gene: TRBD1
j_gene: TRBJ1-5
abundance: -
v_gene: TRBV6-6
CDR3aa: CASNDRGRGNQPQHF
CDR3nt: TGTGCCAGCAACGACAGGGGAAGGGGTAATCAGCCCCAGCATTTT

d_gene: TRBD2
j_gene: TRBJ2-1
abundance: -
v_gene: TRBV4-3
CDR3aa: CASSQDRTGGYNEQFF
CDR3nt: TGCGCCAGCAGCCAAGACCGAACGGGGGGGTACAATGAGCAGTTCTTC

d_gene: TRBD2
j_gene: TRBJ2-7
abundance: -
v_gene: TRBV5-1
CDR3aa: CASSFWTSGGDSYEQYF
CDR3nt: TGCGCCAGCAGCTTCTGGACTAGCGGGGGGGACTCCTACGAGCAGTACTTC

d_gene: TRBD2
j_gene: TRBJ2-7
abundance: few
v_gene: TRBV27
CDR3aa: CASSILAGGSYEQYF
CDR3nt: TGTGCCAGCAGTATCTTAGCGGGGGGGTCCTACGAGCAGTACTTC

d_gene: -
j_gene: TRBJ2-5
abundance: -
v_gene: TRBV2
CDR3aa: CASSESQGIGTQYF
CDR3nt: TGTGCCAGCAGTGAGAGTCAGGGGATAGGGACCCAGTACTTC

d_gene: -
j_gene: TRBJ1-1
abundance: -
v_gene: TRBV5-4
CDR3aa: CASSPVGVGITEAFF
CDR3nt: TGTGCCAGCAGCCCTGTTGGGGTCGGGATCACTGAAGCTTTCTTT

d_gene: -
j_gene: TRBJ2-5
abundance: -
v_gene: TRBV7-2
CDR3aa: CASSQRPRRETQYF
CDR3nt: TGTGCCAGCAGCCAGAGACCCCGACGAGAGACCCAGTACTTC